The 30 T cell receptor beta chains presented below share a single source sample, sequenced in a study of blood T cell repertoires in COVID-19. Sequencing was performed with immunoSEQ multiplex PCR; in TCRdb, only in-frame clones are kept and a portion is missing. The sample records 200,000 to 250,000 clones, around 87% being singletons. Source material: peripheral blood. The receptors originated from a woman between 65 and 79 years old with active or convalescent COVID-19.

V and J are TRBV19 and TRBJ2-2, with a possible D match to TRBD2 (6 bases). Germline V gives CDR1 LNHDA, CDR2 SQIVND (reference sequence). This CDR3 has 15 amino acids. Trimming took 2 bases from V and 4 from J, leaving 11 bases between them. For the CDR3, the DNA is TGTGCCAGTAGTATAATAGGGACTCTCACCGGGGAGCTGTTTTTT. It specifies CASSIIGTLTGELFF.

The CDR3 loop is CASEGWGENTEAFF. CDR3 coding DNA: TGTGCCAGCGAGGGTTGGGGGGAGAACACTGAAGCTTTCTTT. The V call is TRBV6-5, the J call TRBJ1-1; a possible D gene is TRBD1 (5 bases). Trimming stripped 8 bases from V and 1 base from J, with 14 bases between. Germline lookup yields CDR1 MNHEY and CDR2 SVGAGI. The CDR3 is 14 amino acids.

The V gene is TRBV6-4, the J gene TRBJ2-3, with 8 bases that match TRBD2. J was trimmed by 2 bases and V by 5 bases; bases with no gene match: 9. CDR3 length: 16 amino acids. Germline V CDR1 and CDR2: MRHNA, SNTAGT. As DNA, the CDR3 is TGTGCCAGCAGTAACCTCGGGGGGGCCTCCACAGATACGCAGTATTTT. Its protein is CASSNLGGASTDTQYF.

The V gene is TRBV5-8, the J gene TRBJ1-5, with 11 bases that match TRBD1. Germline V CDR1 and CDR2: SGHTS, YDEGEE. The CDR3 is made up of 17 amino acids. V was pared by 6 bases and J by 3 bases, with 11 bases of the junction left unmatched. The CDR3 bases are TGTGCCAGCAACCCGTGGGGGACAGGGGGGGACAATCAGCCCCAGCATTTT. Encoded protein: CASNPWGTGGDNQPQHF.

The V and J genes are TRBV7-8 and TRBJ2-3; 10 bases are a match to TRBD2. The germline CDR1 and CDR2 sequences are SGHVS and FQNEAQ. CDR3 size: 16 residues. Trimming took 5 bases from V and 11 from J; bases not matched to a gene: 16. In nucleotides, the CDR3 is TGTGCCAGCAGCGGACGGGCTAGCGGGGGTCACAGGGGGCAGTATTTT. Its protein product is CASSGRASGGHRGQYF.

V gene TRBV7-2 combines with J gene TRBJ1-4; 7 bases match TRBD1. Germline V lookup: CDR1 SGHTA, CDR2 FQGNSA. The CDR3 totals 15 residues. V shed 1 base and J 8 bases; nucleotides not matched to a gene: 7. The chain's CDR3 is CASSLVDRVTEKLFF. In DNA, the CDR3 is TGTGCCAGCAGCTTAGTCGACAGGGTTACGGAAAAACTGTTTTTT.

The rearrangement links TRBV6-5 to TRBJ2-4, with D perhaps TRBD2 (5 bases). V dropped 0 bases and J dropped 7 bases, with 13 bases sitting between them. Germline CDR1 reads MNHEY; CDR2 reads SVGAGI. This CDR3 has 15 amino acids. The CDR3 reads CASSYSRAPGNIQYF. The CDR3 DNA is TGTGCCAGCAGTTACTCGAGGGCGCCGGGGAACATTCAGTACTTC.

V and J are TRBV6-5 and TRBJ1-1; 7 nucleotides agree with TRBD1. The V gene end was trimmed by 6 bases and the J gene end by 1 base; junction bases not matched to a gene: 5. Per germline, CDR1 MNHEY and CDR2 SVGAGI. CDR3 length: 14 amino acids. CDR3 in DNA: TGTGCCAGCAGAAGGGGGACAGCGAACACTGAAGCTTTCTTT. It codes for CASRRGTANTEAFF.

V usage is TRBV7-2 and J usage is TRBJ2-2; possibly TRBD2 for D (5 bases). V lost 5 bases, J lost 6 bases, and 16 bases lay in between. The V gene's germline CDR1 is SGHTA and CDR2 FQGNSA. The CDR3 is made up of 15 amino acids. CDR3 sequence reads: CASSTSPTRSGELFF. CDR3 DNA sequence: TGTGCCAGCAGCACGTCACCTACTAGATCCGGGGAGCTGTTTTTT.

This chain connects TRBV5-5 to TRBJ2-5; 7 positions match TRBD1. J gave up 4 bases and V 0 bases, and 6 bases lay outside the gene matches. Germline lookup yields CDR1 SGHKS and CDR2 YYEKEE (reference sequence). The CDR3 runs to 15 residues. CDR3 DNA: TGTGCCAGCAGCTTGGGAGGGGGCGGCTCAGAGACCCAGTACTTC. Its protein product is CASSLGGGGSETQYF.

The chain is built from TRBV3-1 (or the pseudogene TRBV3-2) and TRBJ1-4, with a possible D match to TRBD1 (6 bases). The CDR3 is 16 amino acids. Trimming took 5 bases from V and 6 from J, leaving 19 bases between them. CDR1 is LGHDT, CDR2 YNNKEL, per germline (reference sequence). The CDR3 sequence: CASSFGTGTGDEKLFF. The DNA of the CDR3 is TGTGCCAGCAGCTTCGGAACAGGGACCGGAGATGAAAAACTGTTTTTT.

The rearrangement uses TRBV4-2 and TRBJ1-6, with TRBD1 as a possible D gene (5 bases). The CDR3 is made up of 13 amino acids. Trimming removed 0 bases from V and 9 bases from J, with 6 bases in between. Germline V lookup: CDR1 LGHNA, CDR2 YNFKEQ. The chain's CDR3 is CASSQEDISPLHF. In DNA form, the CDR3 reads TGTGCCAGCAGCCAAGAGGACATTTCACCCCTCCACTTT.

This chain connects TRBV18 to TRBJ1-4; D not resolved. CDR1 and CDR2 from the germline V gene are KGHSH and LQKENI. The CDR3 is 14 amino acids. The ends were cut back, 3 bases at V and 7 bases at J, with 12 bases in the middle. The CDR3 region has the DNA TGTGCCAGCTCACCCCTTGAACGTAGTGAAAAACTGTTTTTT. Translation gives CASSPLERSEKLFF. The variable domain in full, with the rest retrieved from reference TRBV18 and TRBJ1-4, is NAGVMQNPRHLVRRRGQEARLRCSPMKGHSHVYWYRQLPEEGLKFMVYLQKENIIDESGMPKERFSAEFPKEGPSILRIQQVVRGDSAAYFCASSPLERSEKLFFGSGTQLSVL.

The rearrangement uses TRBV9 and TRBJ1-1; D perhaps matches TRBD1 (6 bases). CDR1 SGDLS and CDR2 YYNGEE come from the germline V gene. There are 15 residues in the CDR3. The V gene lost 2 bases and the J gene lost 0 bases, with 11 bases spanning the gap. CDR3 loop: CASSVTGSLNTEAFF. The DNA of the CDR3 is TGTGCCAGCAGCGTTACAGGGTCGCTGAACACTGAAGCTTTCTTT.

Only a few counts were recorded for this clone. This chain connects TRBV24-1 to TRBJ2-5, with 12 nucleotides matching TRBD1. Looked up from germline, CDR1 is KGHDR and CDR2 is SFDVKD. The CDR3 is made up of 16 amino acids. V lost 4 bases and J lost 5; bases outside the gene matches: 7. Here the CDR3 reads CATSEHGTGGSETQYF. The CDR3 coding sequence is TGTGCCACCAGTGAACACGGGACAGGGGGCAGTGAGACCCAGTACTTC.

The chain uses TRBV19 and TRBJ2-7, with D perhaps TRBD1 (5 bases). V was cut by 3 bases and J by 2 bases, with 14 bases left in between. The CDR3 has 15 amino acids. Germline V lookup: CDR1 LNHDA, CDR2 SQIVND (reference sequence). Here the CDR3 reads CASSIGGAITYEQYF. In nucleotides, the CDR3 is TGTGCCAGTAGTATTGGTGGGGCGATTACCTACGAGCAGTACTTC. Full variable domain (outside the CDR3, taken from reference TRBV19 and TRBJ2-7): DGGITQSPKYLFRKEGQNVTLSCEQNLNHDAMYWYRQDPGQGLRLIYYSQIVNDFQKGDIAEGYSVSREKKESFPLTVTSAQKNPTAFYLCASSIGGAITYEQYFGPGTRLTVT.

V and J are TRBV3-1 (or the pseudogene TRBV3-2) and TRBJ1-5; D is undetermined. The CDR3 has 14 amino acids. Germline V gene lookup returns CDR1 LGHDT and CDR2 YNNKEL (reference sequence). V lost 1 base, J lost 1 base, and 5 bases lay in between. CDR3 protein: CASSQGGSNQPQHF. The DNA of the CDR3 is TGTGCCAGCAGCCAAGGAGGGAGCAATCAGCCCCAGCATTTT.

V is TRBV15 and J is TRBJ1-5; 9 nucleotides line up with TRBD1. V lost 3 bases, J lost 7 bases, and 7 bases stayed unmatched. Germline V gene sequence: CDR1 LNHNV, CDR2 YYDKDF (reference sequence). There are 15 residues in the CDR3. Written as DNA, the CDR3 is TGTGCCACCAGCAGTCAACAGGGGGCCGGCCAGCCCCAGCATTTT. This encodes CATSSQQGAGQPQHF.

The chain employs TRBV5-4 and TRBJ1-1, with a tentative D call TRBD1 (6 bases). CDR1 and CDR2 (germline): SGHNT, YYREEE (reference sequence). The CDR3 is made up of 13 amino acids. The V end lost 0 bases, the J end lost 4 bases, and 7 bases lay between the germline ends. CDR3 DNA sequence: TGTGCCAGCAGCTTGGTACAGGGCACTGAAGCTTTCTTT. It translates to CASSLVQGTEAFF. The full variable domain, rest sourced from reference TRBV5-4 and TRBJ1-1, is ETGVTQSPTHLIKTRGQQVTLRCSSQSGHNTVSWYQQALGQGPQFIFQYYREEENGRGNFPPRFSGLQFPNYSSELNVNALELDDSALYLCASSLVQGTEAFFGQGTRLTVV.

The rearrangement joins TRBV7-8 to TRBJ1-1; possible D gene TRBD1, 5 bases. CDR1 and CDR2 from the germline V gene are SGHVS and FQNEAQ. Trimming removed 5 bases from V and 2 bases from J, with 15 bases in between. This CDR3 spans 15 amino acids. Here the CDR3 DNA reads TGTGCCAGCAGCACCCACGGGGGGGGAAACACTGAAGCTTTCTTT. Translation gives CASSTHGGGNTEAFF.

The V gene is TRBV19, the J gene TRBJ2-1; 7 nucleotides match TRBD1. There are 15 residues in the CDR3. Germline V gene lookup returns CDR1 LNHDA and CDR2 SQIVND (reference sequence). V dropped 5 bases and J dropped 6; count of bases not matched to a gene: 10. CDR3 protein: CASSSRDRKTNEQFF. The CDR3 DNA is TGTGCCAGTAGTTCCCGGGACAGAAAGACCAATGAGCAGTTCTTC.

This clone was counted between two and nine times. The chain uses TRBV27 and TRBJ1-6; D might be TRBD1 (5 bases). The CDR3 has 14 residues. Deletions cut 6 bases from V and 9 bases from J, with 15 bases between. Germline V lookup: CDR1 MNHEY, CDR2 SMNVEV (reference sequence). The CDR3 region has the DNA TGTGCCAGCAGCCGGGCAGGGAGGGGTTCACCCCTCCACTTT. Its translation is CASSRAGRGSPLHF.

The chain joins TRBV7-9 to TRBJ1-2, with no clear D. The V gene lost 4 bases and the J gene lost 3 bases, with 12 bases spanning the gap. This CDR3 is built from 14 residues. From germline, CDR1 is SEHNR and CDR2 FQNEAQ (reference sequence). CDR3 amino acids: CASSSPGVDYGYTF. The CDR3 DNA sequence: TGTGCCAGCAGCTCCCCGGGAGTTGACTATGGCTACACCTTC.

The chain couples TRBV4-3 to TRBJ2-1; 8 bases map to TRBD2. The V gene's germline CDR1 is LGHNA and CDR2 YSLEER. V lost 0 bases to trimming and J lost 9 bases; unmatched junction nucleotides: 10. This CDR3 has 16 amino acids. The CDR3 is CASSQERGGFEGEQFF. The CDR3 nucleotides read TGCGCCAGCAGCCAAGAACGGGGGGGCTTTGAGGGTGAGCAGTTCTTC.

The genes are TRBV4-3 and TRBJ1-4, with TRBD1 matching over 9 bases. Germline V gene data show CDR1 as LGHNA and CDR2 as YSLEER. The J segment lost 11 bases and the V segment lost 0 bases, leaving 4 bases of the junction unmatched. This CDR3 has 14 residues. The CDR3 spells CASSQDGTGTKLFF. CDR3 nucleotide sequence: TGCGCCAGCAGCCAAGATGGGACAGGGACGAAACTGTTTTTT.

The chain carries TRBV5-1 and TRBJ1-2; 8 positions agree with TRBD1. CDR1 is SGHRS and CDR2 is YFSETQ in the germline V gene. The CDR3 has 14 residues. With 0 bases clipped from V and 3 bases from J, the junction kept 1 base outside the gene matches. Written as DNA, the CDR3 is TGCGCCAGCAGCTTGGCAGGGGGCGACTATGGCTACACCTTC. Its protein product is CASSLAGGDYGYTF.

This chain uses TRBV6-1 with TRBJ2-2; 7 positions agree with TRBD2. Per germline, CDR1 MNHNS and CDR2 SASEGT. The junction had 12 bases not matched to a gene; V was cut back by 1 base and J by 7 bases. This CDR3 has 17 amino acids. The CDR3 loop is CASSEEGIPGGIGELFF. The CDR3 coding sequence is TGTGCCAGCAGTGAAGAGGGAATCCCGGGGGGAATCGGGGAGCTGTTTTTT.

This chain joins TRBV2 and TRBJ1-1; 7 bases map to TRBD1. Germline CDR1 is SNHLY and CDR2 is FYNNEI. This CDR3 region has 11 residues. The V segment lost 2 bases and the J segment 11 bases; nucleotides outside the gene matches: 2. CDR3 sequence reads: CASSETGAAFF. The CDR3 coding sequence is TGTGCCAGCAGTGAAACAGGGGCGGCTTTCTTT. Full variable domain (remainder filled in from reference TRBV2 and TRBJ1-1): EPEVTQTPSHQVTQMGQEVILRCVPISNHLYFYWYRQILGQKVEFLVSFYNNEISEKSEIFDDQFSVERPDGSNFTLKIRSTKLEDSAMYFCASSETGAAFFGQGTRLTVV.

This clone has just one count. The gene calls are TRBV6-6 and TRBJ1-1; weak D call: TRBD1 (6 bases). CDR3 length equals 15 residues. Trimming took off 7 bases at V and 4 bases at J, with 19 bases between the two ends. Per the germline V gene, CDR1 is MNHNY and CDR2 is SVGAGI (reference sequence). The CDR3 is CASTTSDSLVTEAFF. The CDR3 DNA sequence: TGTGCCAGCACCACCTCGGACAGTTTGGTCACTGAAGCTTTCTTT.

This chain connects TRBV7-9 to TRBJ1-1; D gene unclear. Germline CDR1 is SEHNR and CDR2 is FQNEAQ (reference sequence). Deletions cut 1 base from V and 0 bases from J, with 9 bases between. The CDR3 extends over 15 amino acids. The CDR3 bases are TGTGCCAGCAGCTTAGGGGGAGCACTGAACACTGAAGCTTTCTTT. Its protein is CASSLGGALNTEAFF. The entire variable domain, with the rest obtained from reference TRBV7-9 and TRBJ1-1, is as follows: DTGVSQNPRHKITKRGQNVTFRCDPISEHNRLYWYRQTLGQGPEFLTYFQNEAQLEKSRLLSDRFSAERPKGSFSTLEIQRTEQGDSAMYLCASSLGGALNTEAFFGQGTRLTVV.